This T cell receptor (beta chain) is drawn from a study of T cells after yellow fever vaccination. Across the whole study: Fractions of limited cellularity were prepared by means of SMART-Seq v4 Ultra Low Input.

5'RACE template switching generated TCR cDNA, adding a universal primer site and UMIs. TCRdb reprocessed the 5' RACE reads via MiXCR and lists one record per CDR3 protein. Of 610,000 or so distinct CDR3 sequences in the sample, 9% to 15% were seen once. Remarks on this clonotype: Its target is unknown.

Study-level results: Post-booster repertoires contained most primary-vaccination clones again (about 96% CD4, approximately 86% CD8). Repertoires sorted by FACS could include abundant clonotypes that are contaminants from the bulk population.

Trimming removed 6 bases from V and 5 bases from J, with 17 bases in between. The germline V gene has CDR1 MNHNS and CDR2 SASEGT. The CDR3 runs to 14 residues. The chain employs TRBV6-1 and TRBJ2-7; tentatively, D is TRBD2 (6 bases). The source is a man aged 25-45 years who received the YFV17D yellow fever vaccine. Here the sequenced sample was PBMCs, taken on the day of the yellow fever booster vaccination. In DNA, the CDR3 is TGTGCCAGCAGAAGTGTGGGAGGATCCCACGAGCAGTACTTC. Translating it yields CASRSVGGSHEQYF.